These T cell receptor beta chains were read from a single sample in a study of cytomegalovirus exposure and HLA in healthy donors. Sequencing was performed with immunoSEQ multiplex PCR; in TCRdb, only in-frame clones are kept and a portion is missing. The table has some 160,000 clones, 65% to 80% seen once. The specimen was PBMCs. These receptors were taken from a woman aged 25 to 45 in good health and CMV-seronegative. Both conserved end residues are part of each CDR3. D genes are given only for firm matches. Only part of the rows carry a size: once, few, many, or a class if the clone is expanded.

size: NA; D: NA; J: TRBJ2-5; V: TRBV27; CDR3: CASSLGGYQETQYF; DNA: TGTGCCAGCAGTTTAGGGGGGTACCAAGAGACCCAGTACTTC
size: NA; D: NA; J: TRBJ1-2; V: TRBV14; CDR3: CASSQLHHNYGYTF; DNA: TGTGCCAGCAGCCAATTACACCATAACTATGGCTACACCTTC
size: few; D: TRBD2; J: TRBJ2-2; V: TRBV4-3; CDR3: CATRSGMNTGELFF; DNA: TGCGCCACGCGTAGCGGGATGAACACCGGGGAGCTGTTTTTT
size: NA; D: TRBD1; J: TRBJ1-2; V: TRBV27; CDR3: CASNPGTGWYGYTF; DNA: TGTGCCAGCAACCCCGGGACAGGGTGGTATGGCTACACCTTC
size: NA; D: NA; J: TRBJ2-7; V: TRBV9; CDR3: CASSVGLAAYEQYF; DNA: TGTGCCAGCAGCGTAGGTTTGGCAGCCTACGAGCAGTACTTC
size: NA; D: NA; J: TRBJ2-1; V: TRBV4-1; CDR3: CASSQDDRFAYNEQFF; DNA: TGCGCCAGCAGCCAAGACGACAGGTTCGCCTACAATGAGCAGTTCTTC
size: few; D: NA; J: TRBJ1-1; V: TRBV9; CDR3: CASSVRGLTEAFF; DNA: TGTGCCAGCAGCGTCCGAGGGCTCACTGAAGCTTTCTTT
size: NA; D: TRBD2; J: TRBJ2-7; V: TRBV9; CDR3: CASSVGDGGAYEQYF; DNA: TGTGCCAGCAGCGTAGGGGACGGGGGGGCCTACGAGCAGTACTTC
size: NA; D: NA; J: TRBJ2-3; V: TRBV19; CDR3: CASSIDLEGVYSTDTQYF; DNA: TGTGCCAGTAGTATAGATCTCGAAGGGGTGTACAGCACAGATACGCAGTATTTT
size: NA; D: TRBD2; J: TRBJ2-3; V: TRBV11-2; CDR3: CASSLDTGGGTDTQYF; DNA: TGTGCCAGCAGCTTAGACACGGGAGGAGGCACAGATACGCAGTATTTT
size: NA; D: TRBD2; J: TRBJ2-1; V: TRBV7-8; CDR3: CASSYASGGGFGEQFF; DNA: TGTGCCAGCAGCTATGCTAGCGGGGGGGGGTTCGGTGAGCAGTTCTTC
size: NA; D: NA; J: TRBJ1-1; V: TRBV19; CDR3: CASSSARLAGLSFNEAFF; DNA: TGTGCCAGTAGTTCCGCCCGGTTGGCCGGGTTAAGTTTTAATGAAGCTTTCTTT
size: NA; D: NA; J: TRBJ1-3; V: TRBV6-1; CDR3: CASSDIGGAGNTIYF; DNA: TGTGCCAGCAGTGATATCGGAGGCGCAGGAAACACCATATATTTT
size: NA; D: TRBD1; J: TRBJ1-2; V: TRBV15; CDR3: CATSLARTGHYGYTF; DNA: TGTGCCACCAGCTTGGCCCGGACAGGACACTATGGCTACACCTTC
size: NA; D: NA; J: TRBJ2-1; V: TRBV11-3; CDR3: CASSLGPGQGHDEQFF; DNA: TGTGCCAGCAGCTTAGGCCCCGGGCAGGGGCATGACGAGCAGTTCTTC
size: NA; D: NA; J: TRBJ1-1; V: TRBV6-5; CDR3: CASRRGEGAEAFF; DNA: TGTGCCAGCAGGAGGGGGGAGGGGGCTGAAGCTTTCTTT
size: NA; D: NA; J: TRBJ1-5; V: TRBV19; CDR3: CATAGQGITYSNQPQHF; DNA: TGTGCCACAGCCGGGCAGGGGATTACTTATAGCAATCAGCCCCAGCATTTT
size: once; D: NA; J: TRBJ2-3; V: TRBV6-1; CDR3: CASSLRQRSTDTQYF; DNA: TGTGCCAGCAGTCTGCGGCAGAGGAGCACAGATACGCAGTATTTT
size: NA; D: TRBD2; J: TRBJ2-1; V: TRBV19; CDR3: CASSGTILHNEQFF; DNA: TGTGCCAGTAGCGGGACTATCTTACACAATGAGCAGTTCTTC
size: NA; D: TRBD1; J: TRBJ2-2; V: TRBV5-1; CDR3: CASSFGTGGHGELFF; DNA: TGCGCCAGCAGCTTCGGGACAGGGGGCCACGGGGAGCTGTTTTTT
size: NA; D: TRBD2; J: TRBJ2-2; V: TRBV6-5; CDR3: CASSLSGGAAGELFF; DNA: TGTGCCAGCAGTTTGAGCGGGGGGGCGGCCGGGGAGCTGTTTTTT
size: NA; D: TRBD1; J: TRBJ2-7; V: TRBV23-1; CDR3: CASSHTTGDRVDYEQYF; DNA: TGCGCCAGCAGTCACACTACGGGCGACAGGGTCGACTACGAGCAGTACTTC
size: NA; D: NA; J: TRBJ1-1; V: TRBV5-6; CDR3: CASSSLVGRVTEAFF; DNA: TGTGCCAGCAGCTCCCTCGTAGGGAGGGTCACTGAAGCTTTCTTT
size: NA; D: TRBD2; J: TRBJ2-1; V: TRBV5-1; CDR3: CASSLRGTSGSGSYNEQFF; DNA: TGCGCCAGCAGCTTGAGGGGGACTAGCGGGAGTGGCTCCTACAATGAGCAGTTCTTC
size: NA; D: TRBD2; J: TRBJ2-1; V: TRBV10-2; CDR3: CASSELAGGEHEQFF; DNA: TGCGCCAGCAGTGAGCTAGCGGGAGGGGAGCATGAGCAGTTCTTC
size: NA; D: TRBD2; J: TRBJ2-1; V: TRBV5-1; CDR3: CASSLGVTGGYNEQFF; DNA: TGCGCCAGCAGCTTGGGGGTAACGGGGGGTTACAATGAGCAGTTCTTC
size: few; D: TRBD2; J: TRBJ2-1; V: TRBV27; CDR3: CASSLRASGRAANEQFF; DNA: TGTGCCAGCAGTTTGAGGGCTAGCGGGAGGGCCGCGAATGAGCAGTTCTTC
size: NA; D: NA; J: TRBJ2-7; V: TRBV7-5; CDR3: CARSSIRDRASYEQYF; DNA: TGTGCCAGAAGCTCGATCCGGGACAGGGCCTCCTACGAGCAGTACTTC
size: NA; D: TRBD1; J: TRBJ1-1; V: TRBV19; CDR3: CASREGQVNTEAFF; DNA: TGTGCCAGTAGGGAGGGACAGGTGAACACTGAAGCTTTCTTT
size: NA; D: NA; J: TRBJ2-1; V: TRBV11-3; CDR3: CASKDGGVYNEQFF; DNA: TGTGCCAGCAAGGACGGGGGAGTATACAATGAGCAGTTCTTC
size: NA; D: NA; J: TRBJ1-3; V: TRBV28; CDR3: CASTLGSSGNTIYF; DNA: TGTGCCAGCACCCTTGGGAGCTCTGGAAACACCATATATTTT
size: NA; D: TRBD2; J: TRBJ2-1; V: TRBV7-3; CDR3: CASSLSGGGNEQFF; DNA: TGTGCCAGCAGCTTAAGTGGGGGGGGCAATGAGCAGTTCTTC
size: NA; D: NA; J: TRBJ1-5; V: TRBV5-6; CDR3: CASSLTGNLNQPQHF; DNA: TGTGCCAGCAGCTTGACAGGGAACCTCAATCAGCCCCAGCATTTT